This TCR beta chain came from a study of regulatory T cells in long-lasting Graves disease. Whole-study results and caveats: Authors noted too few samples as a limitation.

CDR3-region Arm-PCR and iRepertoire HTBI primers produced the TCR beta libraries. One entry per CDR3 protein results from TCRdb running MiXCR on the multiplex PCR reads. This sample yields under 300,000 distinct CDR3 sequences, of which approximately 20% are seen a single time; 14% belongs to the top ten. This clonotype was counted a few times. Its antigen is as yet unknown. A far more abundant clone sits one base away, making this likely a read error. Regarding time point: newly diagnosed GD, antithyroid drugs for less than 3 months. Generation of the TCR library employed RNA extracted from PBMCs. It was an endocrinology department in Xi'an, China, that provided the patients. The CDR3 spans 18 residues. The germline V gene encodes CDR1 SGHVS and CDR2 FQNEAQ. After removal of 1 base from V and 5 bases from J, the junction contained 12 bases not matched to a gene. This sample was also put to use in a study of T cells in Graves' hyperthyroidism and ophthalmopathy. Turning to that study: An initial round of RT-PCR targeting the TCR CDR3 relied on the HTBI primer set. Most expanded thyroid clonotypes above 0.001 also appeared in blood.

V and J are TRBV7-8 and TRBJ2-1; 9 bases are a match to TRBD1. The sequencing here drew on peripheral blood mononuclear cells (PBMCs), taken at new diagnosis, from a patient treated with antithyroid drugs. The sequence came from a woman aged 25 to 39 with Graves disease. The CDR3: CASSLDGTGLRGDNEQFF. The CDR3 region has the DNA TGTGCCAGCAGCTTAGACGGGACAGGGTTAAGGGGTGACAATGAGCAGTTCTTC.